This record looks at one T cell receptor (beta chain) sequence and its context. Authors' analysis steps: From reference gene primer amplification, estimates of nucleated cell counts were derived. Produced via immunoSEQ multiplex PCR; TCRdb's table is partial and in-frame only. For V, J and clone size, that table is used; D and trimming come from the DNA. Of about 120,000 clones in the sample, around 82% were seen once. The sample belongs to a study of blood T cell repertoires in COVID-19. The CDR3 has 16 amino acids. The germline V gene has CDR1 SGHRS and CDR2 YFSETQ. The J segment lost 10 bases and the V segment lost 0 bases, leaving 10 bases of the junction unmatched.

The V gene is TRBV5-1, the J gene TRBJ1-4; 9 positions match TRBD1. The source material was peripheral blood. The TCR sequence derives from a man older than 75 with active or convalescent COVID-19. The CDR3 region is CASSLEGQGGVGKLFF. CDR3 in DNA: TGCGCCAGCAGCTTGGAGGGACAGGGAGGAGTTGGAAAACTGTTTTTT.